The present T cell receptor beta chain was sequenced within a study of CD8+CD57+ T cells in acquired aplastic anemia. About the study: Sorted CD4+ and CD8+ cells yielded roughly 3.5 ug of DNA on average.

In patients chosen for sequencing, flow cytometry had shown CD8+CD57+ cell expansion. The V gene's germline CDR1 is KGHDR and CDR2 SFDVKD. Trimming shortened V by 5 bases and J by 4 bases, and 6 bases separated the two germline ends. The CDR3 totals 12 residues. The TCR beta profiling, which covered VDJ combination and CDR3 sequence, was carried out using genomic DNA as the template. TCRdb reprocessed the reads via MiXCR and lists one record per CDR3 protein. The sample records just over 150,000 distinct CDR3 sequences, about 50% being singletons. Study results and caveats: Researchers report that twenty-nine CD8+ CDR3 sequences appeared in both patients and controls. Patients and controls had CD8+ Simpson's diversity values that were not significantly distinct.

This clonotype came up many times. Its matching antigen is unknown. The chain has TRBV24-1 and TRBJ2-3; D remains ambiguous. The TCR comes from a human donor with aplastic anemia. Sequencing input: sorted CD4+, CD8+, or CD8+CD57+ T cells (not recorded which) from PBMCs. The CDR3 sequence: CATSVGPDTQYF. CDR3 sequence (DNA): TGTGCCACCAGTGTTGGGCCAGATACGCAGTATTTT.